This entry features one TCR beta chain sequence. Looked up from germline, CDR1 is SGHRS and CDR2 is YFSETQ. This CDR3 has 15 residues. V dropped 4 bases and J dropped 3; count of bases not matched to a gene: 9. Each CDR3 protein gets one entry after TCRdb re-called the 5' RACE reads with MiXCR. This table holds hundreds of thousands of distinct CDR3 sequences, more than 9% found once. This sample was taken from a study of T cells after yellow fever vaccination. The rearrangement joins TRBV5-1 to TRBJ2-7, with TRBD2 matching over 8 bases. Source: PBMCs, taken on the day of the yellow fever booster vaccination. This receptor was identified in a man aged 25-45 years who received the YFV17D yellow fever vaccine. CDR3 DNA: TGCGCCAGCAGCGTACGAGCGGGAGAGGGCTACGAGCAGTACTTC. Its protein is CASSVRAGEGYEQYF.